A single sample is the source of the 11 T cell receptor beta chains below, sequenced in a study of read filtering for tumor transcriptome and immune sequencing. This library used about 360 ng RNA and molecular barcoded adaptors spanning alpha/delta and beta/gamma chains. TCRdb analysed the reads with MiXCR anew, one entry per CDR3 protein. This sample has over 15,000 distinct CDR3 sequences; less than 25% occur once, and the top ten carry more than 20%. The sample was a population of CD138-negative cells sorted from bone marrow. The receptors were gathered from a donor at least 40 years old with multiple myeloma.

In its sample, this clonotype was seen a few times. The chain links TRBV7-9 to TRBJ2-2; D remains unclear. CDR3 size: 15 residues. V was cut by 5 bases and J by 0 bases, with 10 bases left in between. CDR1 is SEHNR, CDR2 FQNEAQ, per germline (reference sequence). The CDR3 is CASSLGPANTGELFF. The CDR3 DNA reads TGTGCCAGCAGCCTCGGGCCTGCGAACACCGGGGAGCTGTTTTTT.

This clonotype was counted ten times or more. This chain uses TRBV28 with TRBJ2-5, with 8 bases lining up with TRBD2. Germline V gene data show CDR1 as MDHEN and CDR2 as SYDVKM. CDR3 length: 17 amino acids. J lost 5 bases, V lost 2 bases, and 13 bases had no gene match. The CDR3 here is CASSLRSSGRRGETQYF. CDR3 coding DNA: TGTGCCAGCAGTTTACGGTCCAGCGGGAGAAGGGGTGAGACCCAGTACTTC.

This clonotype qualifies as medium-sized. CDR3 in DNA: TGCAGTGCTAGGGTACGGGGGAGCTCCTACAATGAGCAGTTCTTC. Amino acid sequence: CSARVRGSSYNEQFF. V gene TRBV20-1 combines with J gene TRBJ2-1; maybe TRBD2 (6 bases). V lost 3 bases, J lost 0 bases, and 12 bases lay in between. The CDR3 consists of 15 residues. The germline V gene has CDR1 DFQATT and CDR2 SNEGSKA (reference sequence).

This clonotype was seen at least ten times. This sequence joins TRBV4-1 and TRBJ2-5; tentatively, D is TRBD2 (7 bases). CDR3 length equals 14 residues. Trimming removed 0 bases from V and 4 bases from J, with 9 bases in between. CDR1 and CDR2 (germline): MGHRA, YSYEKL. The CDR3 region has the DNA TGCGCCAGCAGCCAAGAGGGGGGGGCAGAGACCCAGTACTTC. It is translated as CASSQEGGAETQYF.

As to this clonotype: Since a much larger clone is just one base distant, this may be a read error. The chain links TRBV29-1 to TRBJ1-1; 10 nucleotides align to TRBD1. The CDR3 runs 16 residues. In germline, CDR1 is SQVTM, CDR2 ANQGSEA. In nucleotides, the CDR3 is TGCAGCTTTGAAGGCGGGACAGGGGACTACTACACTGAAGCTTTCTTT. As protein: CSFEGGTGDYYTEAFF.

As for this clonotype: A far larger clone is off by one base, so a read error is likely. The chain joins TRBV11-1 to TRBJ1-4; D is undetermined. Germline-derived CDR1 and CDR2 are SGHAT and FQDESV (reference sequence). The V end lost 1 base, the J end lost 5 bases, and 8 bases lay between the germline ends. The CDR3 has 14 amino acids. The CDR3 sequence: CASSLDSLNEKLFF. The CDR3 nucleotides are TGTGCCAGCAGCTTAGACAGCCTAAATGAAAAACTGTTTTTT.

A note on this clonotype: This may arise from a read error, as a much more abundant clone is one base away. J is TRBJ2-3 and V is TRBV28, with D unclear. The CDR3 totals 14 residues. In germline, CDR1 is MDHEN, CDR2 SYDVKM. Trimming removed 5 bases from V and 4 bases from J, with 13 bases in between. The CDR3 sequence is CASSPPHRADTQYF. The CDR3 DNA reads TGTGCCAGCAGTCCGCCGCACCGCGCAGATACGCAGTATTTT.

By share, this clonotype counts as medium-sized. This rearrangement joins TRBV20-1 to TRBJ1-6, with TRBD1 identical over 8 bases. CDR1 is DFQATT, CDR2 SNEGSKA, per germline (reference sequence). The CDR3 is made up of 16 amino acids. With V trimmed by 6 bases and J by 7 bases, 14 bases remained unmatched. This chain's CDR3 is CSARRQGSPVNSPLHF. The CDR3 DNA is TGCAGTGCCCGACGACAGGGGAGTCCTGTAAATTCACCCCTCCACTTT.

This clonotype was seen many times. V usage is TRBV20-1 and J usage is TRBJ2-1; 8 bases align to TRBD2. This CDR3 spans 13 amino acids. Trimming removed 4 bases from V and 6 bases from J; junction bases left unmatched: 5. Per the germline V gene, CDR1 is DFQATT and CDR2 is SNEGSKA (reference sequence). In nucleotides, the CDR3 is TGCAGTGCTATATTAGCGGGATTCAATGAGCAGTTCTTC. Protein: CSAILAGFNEQFF.

This clonotype was detected ten times or more. Possible read error: a much larger clone is one base away. The chain links TRBV3-2 to TRBJ2-1; TRBD2 is taken as the D call from the table, unchecked against the DNA. TRBV3-2 is a listed pseudogene. The CDR3 spans 12 residues. CDR3 sequence (DNA): TGTGCCAGCAGACTAGCGGGGAGTGAGCAGTTCTTC. Its translation is CASRLAGSEQFF.

This clonotype rates as medium-sized. The genes are TRBV28 and TRBJ2-3; D gene uncertain. CDR3 length: 14 residues. CDR1 MDHEN and CDR2 SYDVKM come from the germline V gene. V was trimmed by 3 bases and J by 2 bases, leaving 9 bases between them. Written as DNA, the CDR3 is TGTGCCAGCAGTTTCCGGTCCTACACAGATACGCAGTATTTT. Protein: CASSFRSYTDTQYF.